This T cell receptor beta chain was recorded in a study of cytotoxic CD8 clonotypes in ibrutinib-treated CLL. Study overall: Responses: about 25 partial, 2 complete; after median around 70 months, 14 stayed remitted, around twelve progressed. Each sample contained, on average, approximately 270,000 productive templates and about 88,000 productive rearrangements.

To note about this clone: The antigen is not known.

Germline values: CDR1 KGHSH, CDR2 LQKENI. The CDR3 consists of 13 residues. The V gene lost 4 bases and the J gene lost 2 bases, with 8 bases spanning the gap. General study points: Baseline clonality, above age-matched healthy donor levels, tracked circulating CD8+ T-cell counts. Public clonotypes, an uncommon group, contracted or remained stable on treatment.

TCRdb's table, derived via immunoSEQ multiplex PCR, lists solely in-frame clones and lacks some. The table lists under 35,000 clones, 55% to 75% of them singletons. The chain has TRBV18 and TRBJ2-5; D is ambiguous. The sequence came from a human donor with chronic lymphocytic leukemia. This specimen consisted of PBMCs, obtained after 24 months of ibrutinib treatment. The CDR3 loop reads CASSLELQETQYF. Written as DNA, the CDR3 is TGTGCCAGCTCACTAGAACTTCAAGAGACCCAGTACTTC.